A single T cell receptor (beta chain) is shown here with its context. This specimen belongs to a study of control samples from healthy donors and cancer patients. Clones were sequenced by immunoSEQ multiplex PCR, and TCRdb holds only the in-frame ones, with some missing. The data contain tens of thousands of clones, approximately 85% of them singletons. Germline V gene sequence: CDR1 SGHTA, CDR2 FQGTGA. V shed 4 bases and J shed 0 bases, with 5 bases lying between them. The CDR3 extends over 13 amino acids. The origin of this receptor is a woman in her sixties or seventies with head and neck cancer. Sequences were obtained from PBMCs. V and J are TRBV7-3 and TRBJ2-3; D ambiguous. In nucleotides, the CDR3 is TGTGCCAGCAGCTCGCAGAGCACAGATACGCAGTATTTT. Translating it yields CASSSQSTDTQYF.